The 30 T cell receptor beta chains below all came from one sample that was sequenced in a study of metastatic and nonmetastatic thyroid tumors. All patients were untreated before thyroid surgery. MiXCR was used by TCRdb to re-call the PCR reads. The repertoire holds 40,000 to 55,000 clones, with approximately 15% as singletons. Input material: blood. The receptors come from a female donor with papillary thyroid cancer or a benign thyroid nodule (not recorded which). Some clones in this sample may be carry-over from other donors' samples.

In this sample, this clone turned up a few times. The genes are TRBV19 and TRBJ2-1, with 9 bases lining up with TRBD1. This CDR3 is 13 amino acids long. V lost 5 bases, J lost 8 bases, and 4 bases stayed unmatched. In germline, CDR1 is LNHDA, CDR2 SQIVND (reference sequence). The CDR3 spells CASSYRGLDEQFF. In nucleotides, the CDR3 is TGTGCCAGTAGTTACAGGGGGCTCGATGAGCAGTTCTTC.

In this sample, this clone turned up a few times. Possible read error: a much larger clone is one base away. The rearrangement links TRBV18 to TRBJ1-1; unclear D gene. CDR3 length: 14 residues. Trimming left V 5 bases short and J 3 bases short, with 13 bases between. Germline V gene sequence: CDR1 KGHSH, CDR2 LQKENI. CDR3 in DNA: TGTGCCAGCTCAGAGGAAACGGCGGACACTGAAGCTTTCTTT. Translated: CASSEETADTEAFF.

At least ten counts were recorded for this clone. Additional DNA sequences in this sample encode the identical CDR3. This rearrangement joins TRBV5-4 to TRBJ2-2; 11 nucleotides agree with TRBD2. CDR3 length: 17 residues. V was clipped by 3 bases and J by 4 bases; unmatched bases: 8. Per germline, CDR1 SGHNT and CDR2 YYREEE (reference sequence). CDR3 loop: CASSSVAGGPGTGELFF. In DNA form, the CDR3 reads TGTGCCAGCAGCTCCGTAGCGGGAGGGCCGGGCACCGGGGAGCTGTTTTTT. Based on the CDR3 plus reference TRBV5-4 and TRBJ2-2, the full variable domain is ETGVTQSPTHLIKTRGQQVTLRCSSQSGHNTVSWYQQALGQGPQFIFQYYREEENGRGNFPPRFSGLQFPNYSSELNVNALELDDSALYLCASSSVAGGPGTGELFFGEGSRLTVL.

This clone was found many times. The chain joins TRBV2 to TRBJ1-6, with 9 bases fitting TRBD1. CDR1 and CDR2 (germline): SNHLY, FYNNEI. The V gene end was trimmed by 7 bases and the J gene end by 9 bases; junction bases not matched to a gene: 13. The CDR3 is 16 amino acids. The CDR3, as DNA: TGTGCCAGCATGGAACAGGGGGCATTAATAGGTTCACCCCTCCACTTT. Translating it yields CASMEQGALIGSPLHF.

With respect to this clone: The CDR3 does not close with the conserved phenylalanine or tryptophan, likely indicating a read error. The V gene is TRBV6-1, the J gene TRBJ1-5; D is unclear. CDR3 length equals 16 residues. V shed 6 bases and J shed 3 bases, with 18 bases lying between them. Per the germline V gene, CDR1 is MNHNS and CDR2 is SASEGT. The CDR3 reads CASRPQWARPNQPQHY. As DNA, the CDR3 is TGTGCCAGCAGGCCACAGTGGGCCAGACCCAATCAGCCCCAGCATTAT.

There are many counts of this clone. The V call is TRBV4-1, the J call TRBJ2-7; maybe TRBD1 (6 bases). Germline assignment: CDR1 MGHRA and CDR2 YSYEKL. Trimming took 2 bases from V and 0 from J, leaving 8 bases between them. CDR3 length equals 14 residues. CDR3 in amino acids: CASSQQGSSYEQYF. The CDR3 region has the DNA TGCGCCAGCAGCCAACAGGGGTCCTCCTACGAGCAGTACTTC.

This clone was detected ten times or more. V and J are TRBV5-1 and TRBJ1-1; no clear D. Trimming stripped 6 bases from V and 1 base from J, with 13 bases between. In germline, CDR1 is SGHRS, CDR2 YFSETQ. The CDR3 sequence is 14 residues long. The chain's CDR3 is CASKQGPSNTEAFF. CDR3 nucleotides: TGCGCCAGCAAGCAAGGGCCTTCGAACACTGAAGCTTTCTTT.

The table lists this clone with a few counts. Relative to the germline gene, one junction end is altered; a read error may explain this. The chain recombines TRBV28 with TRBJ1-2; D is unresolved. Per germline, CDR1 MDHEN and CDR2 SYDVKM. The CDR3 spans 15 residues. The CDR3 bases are TGTGCCAGCAGTTTTAGGGCGGAAGCTGACTATGGCCACACCTTC. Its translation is CASSFRAEADYGHTF.

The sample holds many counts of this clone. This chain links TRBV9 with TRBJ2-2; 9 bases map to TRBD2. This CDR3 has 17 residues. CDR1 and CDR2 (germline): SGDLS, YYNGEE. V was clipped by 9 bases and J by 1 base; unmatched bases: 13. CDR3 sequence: CATFYESGRRNTGELFF. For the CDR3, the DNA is TGTGCCACCTTCTATGAGAGCGGGAGGCGGAACACCGGGGAGCTGTTTTTT.

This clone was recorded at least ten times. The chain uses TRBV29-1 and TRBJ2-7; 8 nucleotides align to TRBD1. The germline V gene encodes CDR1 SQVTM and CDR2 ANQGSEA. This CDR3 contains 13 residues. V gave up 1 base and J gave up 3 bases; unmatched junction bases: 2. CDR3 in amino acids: CSVEGTGLYEQYF. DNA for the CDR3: TGCAGCGTTGAAGGGACAGGGCTCTACGAGCAGTACTTC.

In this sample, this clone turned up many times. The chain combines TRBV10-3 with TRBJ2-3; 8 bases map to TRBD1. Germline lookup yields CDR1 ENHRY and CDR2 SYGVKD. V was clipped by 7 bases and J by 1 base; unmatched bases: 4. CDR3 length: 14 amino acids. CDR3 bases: TGTGCCATCATGGGGGGACAGGGCACAGATACGCAGTATTTT. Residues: CAIMGGQGTDTQYF.

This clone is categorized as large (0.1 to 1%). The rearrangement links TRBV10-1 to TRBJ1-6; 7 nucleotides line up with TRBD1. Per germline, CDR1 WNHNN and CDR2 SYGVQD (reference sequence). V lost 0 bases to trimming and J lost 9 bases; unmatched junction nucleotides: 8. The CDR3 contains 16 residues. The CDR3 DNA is TGCGCCAGCAGTGAGTCTGGGGCAGGGGGAAGTTCACCCCTCCACTTT. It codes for CASSESGAGGSSPLHF.

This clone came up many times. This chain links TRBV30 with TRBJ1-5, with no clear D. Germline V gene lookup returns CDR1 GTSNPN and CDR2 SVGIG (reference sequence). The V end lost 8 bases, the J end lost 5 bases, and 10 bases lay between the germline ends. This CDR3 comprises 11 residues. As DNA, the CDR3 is TGTGCCCGTCTTTACGATCAGCCCCAGCATTTT. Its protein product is CARLYDQPQHF.

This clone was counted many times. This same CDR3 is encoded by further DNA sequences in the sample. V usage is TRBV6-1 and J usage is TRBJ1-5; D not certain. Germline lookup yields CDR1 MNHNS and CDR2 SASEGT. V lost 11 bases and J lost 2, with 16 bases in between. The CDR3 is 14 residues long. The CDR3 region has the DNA TGTGCCGGTTCGCAGGTGGGCGGCAATCAGCCCCAGCATTTT. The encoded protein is CAGSQVGGNQPQHF.

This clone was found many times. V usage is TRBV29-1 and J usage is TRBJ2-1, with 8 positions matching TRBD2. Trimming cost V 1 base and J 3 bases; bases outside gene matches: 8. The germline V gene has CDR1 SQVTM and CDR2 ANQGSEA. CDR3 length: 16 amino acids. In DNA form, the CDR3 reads TGCAGCGTTGAAGGGGGTCGGGAGGGCCTCTACAATGAGCAGTTCTTC. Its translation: CSVEGGREGLYNEQFF.

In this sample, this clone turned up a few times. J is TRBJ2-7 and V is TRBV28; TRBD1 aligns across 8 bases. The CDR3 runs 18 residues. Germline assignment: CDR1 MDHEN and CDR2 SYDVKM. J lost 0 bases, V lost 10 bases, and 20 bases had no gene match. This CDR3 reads CAIRTRDRRTLLSYEQYF. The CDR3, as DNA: TGTGCCATCAGAACCCGGGACAGGAGGACTCTGCTCTCCTACGAGCAGTACTTC.

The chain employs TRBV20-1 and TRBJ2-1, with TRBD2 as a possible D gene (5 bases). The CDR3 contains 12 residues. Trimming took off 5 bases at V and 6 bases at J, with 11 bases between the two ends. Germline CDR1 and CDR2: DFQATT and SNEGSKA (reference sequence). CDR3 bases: TGCAGTGCTTTGTTTGCGGGCAATGAGCAGTTCTTC. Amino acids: CSALFAGNEQFF.

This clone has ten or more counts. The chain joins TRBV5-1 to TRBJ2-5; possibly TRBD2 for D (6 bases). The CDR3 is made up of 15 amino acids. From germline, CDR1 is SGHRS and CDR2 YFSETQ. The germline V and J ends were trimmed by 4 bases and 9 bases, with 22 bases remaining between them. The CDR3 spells CASSAGTGAGRSQYF. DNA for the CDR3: TGCGCCAGCAGCGCTGGGACCGGCGCTGGGAGGTCCCAGTACTTC.

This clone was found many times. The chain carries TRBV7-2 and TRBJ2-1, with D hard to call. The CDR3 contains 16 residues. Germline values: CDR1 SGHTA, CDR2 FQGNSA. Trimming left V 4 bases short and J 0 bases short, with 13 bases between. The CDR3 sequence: CASSSVDGRSYNEQFF. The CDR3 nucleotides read TGTGCCAGCAGCTCGGTTGACGGTCGCTCCTACAATGAGCAGTTCTTC.

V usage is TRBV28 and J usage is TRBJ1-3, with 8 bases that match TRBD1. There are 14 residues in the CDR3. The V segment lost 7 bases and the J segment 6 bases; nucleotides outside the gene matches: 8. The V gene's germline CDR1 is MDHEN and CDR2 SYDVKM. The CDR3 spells CASIPGGRVNTIYF. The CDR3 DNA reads TGTGCCAGCATCCCAGGGGGCAGGGTAAACACCATATATTTT.

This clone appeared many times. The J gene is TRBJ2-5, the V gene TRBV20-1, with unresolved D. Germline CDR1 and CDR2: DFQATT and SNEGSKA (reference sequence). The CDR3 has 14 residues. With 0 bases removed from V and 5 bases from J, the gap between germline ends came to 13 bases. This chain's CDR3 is CSARDYKKVETQYF. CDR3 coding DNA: TGCAGTGCTAGAGACTACAAGAAGGTGGAGACCCAGTACTTC.

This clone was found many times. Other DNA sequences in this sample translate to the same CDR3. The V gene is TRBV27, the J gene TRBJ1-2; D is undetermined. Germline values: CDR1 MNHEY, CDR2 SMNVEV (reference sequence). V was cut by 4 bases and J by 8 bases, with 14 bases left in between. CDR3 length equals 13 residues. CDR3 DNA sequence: TGTGCCAGCAGTTCGGTGAACTATGGGGGCTACACCTTC. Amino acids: CASSSVNYGGYTF.

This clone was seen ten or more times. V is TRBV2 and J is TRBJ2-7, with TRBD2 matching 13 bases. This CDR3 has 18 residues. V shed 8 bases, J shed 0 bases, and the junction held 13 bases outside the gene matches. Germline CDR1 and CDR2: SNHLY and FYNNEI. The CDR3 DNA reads TGTGCCAGCCAGGGATCGGGACTAGCGGGGAGGAGCTCCTACGAGCAGTACTTC. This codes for CASQGSGLAGRSSYEQYF.

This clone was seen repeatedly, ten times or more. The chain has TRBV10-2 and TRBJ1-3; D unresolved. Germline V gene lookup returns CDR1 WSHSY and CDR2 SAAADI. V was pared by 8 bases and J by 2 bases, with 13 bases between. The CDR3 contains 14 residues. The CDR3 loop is CASSIAVPGNTIYF. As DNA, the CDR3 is TGCGCCAGCTCGATTGCGGTCCCTGGAAACACCATATATTTT.

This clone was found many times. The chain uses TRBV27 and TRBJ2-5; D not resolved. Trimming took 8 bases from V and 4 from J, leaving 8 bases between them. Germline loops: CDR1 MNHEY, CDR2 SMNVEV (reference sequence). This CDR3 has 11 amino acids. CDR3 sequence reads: CASGIRETQYF. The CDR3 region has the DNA TGTGCCAGCGGTATTAGAGAGACCCAGTACTTC.

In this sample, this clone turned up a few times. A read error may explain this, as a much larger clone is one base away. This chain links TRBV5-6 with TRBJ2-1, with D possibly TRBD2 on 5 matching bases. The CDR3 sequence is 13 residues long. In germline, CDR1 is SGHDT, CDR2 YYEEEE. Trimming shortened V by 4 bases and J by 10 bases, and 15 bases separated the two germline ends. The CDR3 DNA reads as TGTGCCAGCAGCACAAGAACTAGTATAGAGCAGTTCTTC. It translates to CASSTRTSIEQFF.

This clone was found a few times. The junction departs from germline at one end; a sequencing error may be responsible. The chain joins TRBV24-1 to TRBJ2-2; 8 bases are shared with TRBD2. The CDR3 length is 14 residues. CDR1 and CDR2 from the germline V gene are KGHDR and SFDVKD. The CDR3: CATNDPGGAGEPFF. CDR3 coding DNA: TGTGCCACCAATGACCCGGGGGGGGCCGGGGAGCCGTTTTTT.

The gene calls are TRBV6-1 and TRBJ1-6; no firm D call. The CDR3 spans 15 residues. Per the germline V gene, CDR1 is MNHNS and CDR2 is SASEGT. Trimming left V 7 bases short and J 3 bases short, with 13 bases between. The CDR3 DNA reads TGTGCCAGCATCTACCAGTCACGCTATAATTCACCCCTCCACTTT. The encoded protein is CASIYQSRYNSPLHF.

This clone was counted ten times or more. CDR3 nucleotides: TGTGCCAGCAGCCCATCCTCGGGGGATACGCAGTATTTT. It codes for CASSPSSGDTQYF. This rearrangement joins TRBV11-2 to TRBJ2-3; D possibly corresponds to TRBD2 (5 bases). The V gene's germline CDR1 is SGHAT and CDR2 FQNNGV. Trimming took off 5 bases at V and 6 bases at J, with 12 bases between the two ends. The CDR3 spans 13 residues.

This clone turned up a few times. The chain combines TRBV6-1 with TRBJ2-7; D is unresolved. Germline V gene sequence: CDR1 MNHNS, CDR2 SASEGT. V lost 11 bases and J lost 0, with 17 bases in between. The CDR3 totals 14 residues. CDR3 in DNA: TGTGCCGCCCACCAGGAGTGGGTCTCCTACGAGCAGTACTTC. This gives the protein CAAHQEWVSYEQYF.